These 8 T cell receptor beta chains share one sample of origin, sequenced in a study of blood T cell repertoires in COVID-19. The method was immunoSEQ multiplex PCR; TCRdb's version includes in-frame clones alone and lacks a portion of them. The sample gives about 69,000 clones, 65% to 90% of which show up once; roughly 2.9% is in the top ten. The sequencing sample was made of peripheral blood. The receptors here all came from an elderly man with acute or convalescent COVID-19.

V gene TRBV5-1 combines with J gene TRBJ1-1, with 11 bases aligning to TRBD1. Germline lookup yields CDR1 SGHRS and CDR2 YFSETQ. Trimming removed 7 bases from V and 1 base from J; junction bases left unmatched: 6. This CDR3 contains 15 residues. CDR3 region: CASATGTGGNTEAFF. The CDR3 DNA sequence: TGCGCCAGCGCGACCGGGACAGGGGGGAACACTGAAGCTTTCTTT. Variable domain in full (rest from reference TRBV5-1 and TRBJ1-1): KAGVTQTPRYLIKTRGQQVTLSCSPISGHRSVSWYQQTPGQGLQFLFEYFSETQRNKGNFPGRFSGRQFSNSRSEMNVSTLELGDSALYLCASATGTGGNTEAFFGQGTRLTVV.

This CDR3 is CAWRLVAGLHEQYF. For the CDR3, the DNA is TGTGCCTGGAGACTCGTAGCGGGTTTACACGAGCAGTACTTC. The chain carries TRBV30 and TRBJ2-7; 7 nucleotides match TRBD2. Trimming took 3 bases from V and 5 from J; bases not matched to a gene: 10. This CDR3 spans 14 amino acids. Germline values: CDR1 GTSNPN, CDR2 SVGIG (reference sequence).

Here the CDR3 DNA reads TGTGCCAGCAGCTTGAATCCTATTCTAAATGAAAAACTGTTTTTT. It yields the protein CASSLNPILNEKLFF. The genes are TRBV5-4 and TRBJ1-4; D not resolved. The V and J ends lost 1 base and 5 bases respectively, with 12 bases between them. CDR1 and CDR2 from the germline V gene are SGHNT and YYREEE (reference sequence). There are 15 residues in the CDR3.

V gene TRBV5-5 combines with J gene TRBJ1-5, with D perhaps matching TRBD1 (6 bases). The CDR3 is 15 residues long. Germline V gene data show CDR1 as SGHKS and CDR2 as YYEKEE (reference sequence). Trimming stripped 3 bases from V and 5 bases from J, with 15 bases between. The CDR3 coding sequence is TGTGCCAGCAGCTGGGGCTCAGGGGTGGATCAGCCCCAGCATTTT. It encodes CASSWGSGVDQPQHF.

The chain recombines TRBV7-9 with TRBJ2-7; TRBD1 might be the D (5 bases). The ends were cut back, 1 base at V and 3 bases at J, with 10 bases in the middle. This CDR3 is 14 amino acids long. Germline V gives CDR1 SEHNR, CDR2 FQNEAQ (reference sequence). The CDR3, as DNA: TGTGCCAGCAGCTTAGAGGGGAATAGCTACGAGCAGTACTTC. Translating gives CASSLEGNSYEQYF.

The V call is TRBV7-2, the J call TRBJ2-3; 10 nucleotides line up with TRBD2. The CDR3 length is 17 residues. Germline V gives CDR1 SGHTA, CDR2 FQGNSA. V lost 6 bases to trimming and J lost 3 bases; unmatched junction nucleotides: 12. CDR3 DNA sequence: TGTGCCAGCAGTTACCTTAGGCTAGCGGGAGTAACAGATACGCAGTATTTT. Encoded protein: CASSYLRLAGVTDTQYF.

In nucleotides, the CDR3 is TGCAGCGTCCCGGACAGGGGGAAGGATACGCAGTATTTT. Amino acids: CSVPDRGKDTQYF. The rearrangement uses TRBV29-1 and TRBJ2-3, with 10 positions matching TRBD1. Germline trimming cut 6 bases from V and 6 bases from J; bases unmatched to any gene: 6. This CDR3 spans 13 amino acids. Germline CDR1 reads SQVTM; CDR2 reads ANQGSEA.

The chain carries TRBV29-1 and TRBJ2-5; 8 nucleotides align to TRBD2. Unmatched junction bases numbered 16, after V lost 6 bases and J lost 7 bases. The CDR3 extends over 15 amino acids. Germline lookup yields CDR1 SQVTM and CDR2 ANQGSEA. The CDR3 DNA sequence: TGCAGCGTGGTAATAGCGGGAAGCGCTGGTGGGACCCAGTACTTC. This gives the protein CSVVIAGSAGGTQYF.